A single sample is the source of the 20 T cell receptor beta chains below, sequenced in a study of T-cell memory formation after mild COVID-19. TCRdb analysed the 5' RACE reads with MiXCR anew, one entry per CDR3 protein. The sample shows just over 300,000 distinct CDR3 sequences, just under 20% of them seen only once. The sequenced sample consisted of PBMCs or a T cell subset sorted from them (not recorded which). The receptors here all came from a man aged 18 to 30 who had mild COVID-19 (a few samples of this study predate the infection). Cell type and time point are not known.

This clonotype was seen more than once but under ten times. V is TRBV12-3 or TRBV12-4 and J is TRBJ2-1, with 11 nucleotides matching TRBD2. The CDR3 covers 15 residues. After removal of 8 bases from V and 7 bases from J, the junction contained 10 bases not matched to a gene. CDR3 amino acids: CASDDPSGGRNEQFF. In DNA, the CDR3 is TGTGCCAGCGACGACCCTAGCGGGGGGCGGAATGAGCAGTTCTTC.

The table lists this clonotype with many counts. The chain joins TRBV7-9 to TRBJ1-4; D call uncertain. V was shortened by 5 bases and J by 6 bases, with 7 bases between the two germline ends. CDR1 and CDR2 (germline): SEHNR, FQNEAQ (reference sequence). The CDR3 has 12 residues. CDR3 sequence (DNA): TGTGCCAGCAGCGCGGAGTATGAAAAACTGTTTTTT. It translates to CASSAEYEKLFF.

The rearrangement links TRBV6-5 to TRBJ2-3; D may be TRBD1 (5 bases). The germline V and J ends were trimmed by 1 base and 4 bases, with 9 bases remaining between them. Germline-derived CDR1 and CDR2 are MNHEY and SVGAGI. This CDR3 contains 14 residues. For the CDR3, the DNA is TGTGCCAGCAGTTACTGGCAGGGCTCAGATACGCAGTATTTT. This codes for CASSYWQGSDTQYF.

A few counts support this clonotype. This chain joins TRBV5-1 and TRBJ2-3; 7 bases match TRBD1. Unmatched junction bases numbered 4, after V lost 4 bases and J lost 2 bases. The CDR3 contains 14 residues. In germline, CDR1 is SGHRS, CDR2 YFSETQ. CDR3 sequence reads: CASSRDSYTDTQYF. CDR3 nucleotide sequence: TGCGCCAGCAGCCGGGACAGTTACACAGATACGCAGTATTTT.

The chain employs TRBV15 and TRBJ2-5; D might be TRBD2 (7 bases). This CDR3 is 14 amino acids long. The ends were cut back, 8 bases at V and 5 bases at J, with 18 bases in the middle. The V gene's germline CDR1 is LNHNV and CDR2 YYDKDF (reference sequence). The CDR3 here is CATAAGAPRETQYF. CDR3 nucleotide sequence: TGTGCCACCGCCGCGGGGGCGCCGCGGGAGACCCAGTACTTC.

The chain joins TRBV28 to TRBJ2-7; 8 bases align to TRBD1. Germline V gives CDR1 MDHEN, CDR2 SYDVKM. V lost 7 bases, J lost 0 bases, and 11 bases stayed unmatched. The CDR3 contains 16 residues. The CDR3 DNA sequence: TGTGCCAGCAAACCACCCCAGGGGGCAAGCTCCTACGAGCAGTACGTC. Its translation: CASKPPQGASSYEQYV.

This clonotype has a handful of counts. The DNA of the CDR3 is TGTGCCAGCAGTGATAGGGGGGGCCCCTCCTACGAGCAGTACTTC. Protein sequence: CASSDRGGPSYEQYF. The chain is built from TRBV2 and TRBJ2-7; perhaps TRBD2 as D (7 bases). V dropped 3 bases and J dropped 0 bases, with 12 bases sitting between them. The V gene's germline CDR1 is SNHLY and CDR2 FYNNEI. The CDR3 runs to 15 residues.

The chain employs TRBV29-1 and TRBJ1-2, with TRBD1 matching over 8 bases. V dropped 5 bases and J dropped 4; count of bases not matched to a gene: 6. From germline, CDR1 is SQVTM and CDR2 ANQGSEA. CDR3 length equals 13 residues. CDR3 amino acids: CSVHQGAGYGYTF. The CDR3, as DNA: TGCAGCGTTCACCAGGGGGCTGGCTATGGCTACACCTTC.

About this clonotype itself: The junction shows a germline mismatch at one end, possibly a read error. The chain employs TRBV5-8 and TRBJ1-1; a possible D gene is TRBD1 (6 bases). Germline values: CDR1 SGHTS, CDR2 YDEGEE. CDR3 length equals 10 residues. The CDR3: CASEPGGAAF. The CDR3, as DNA: TGTGCCAGCGAACCGGGGGGGGCCGCTTTC.

This rearrangement joins TRBV12-3 or TRBV12-4 to TRBJ2-1; unclear D gene. The V end was cut by 6 bases, the J end by 0 bases, with 15 bases between. This CDR3 is built from 16 residues. CDR3 sequence: CASSPFKQSSYNEQFF. In DNA, the CDR3 is TGTGCCAGCAGCCCATTCAAGCAAAGCTCCTACAATGAGCAGTTCTTC.

The V call is TRBV20-1, the J call TRBJ1-2; D is undetermined. Trimming removed 3 bases from V and 3 bases from J, with 5 bases in between. Germline CDR1 DFQATT, CDR2 SNEGSKA (reference sequence). The CDR3 has 11 amino acids. In DNA, the CDR3 is TGCAGTGCTAGCCAGGACTATGGCTACACCTTC. It codes for CSASQDYGYTF.

The chain is built from TRBV7-2 and TRBJ2-7; D is uncertain. Trimming pared 5 bases from V and 2 bases from J, leaving 13 bases between. Germline assignment: CDR1 SGHTA and CDR2 FQGNSA. CDR3 size: 14 residues. The CDR3 DNA follows: TGTGCCAGCAGCCCCCGGACGTGGCCCTACGAGCAGTACTTC. Protein sequence: CASSPRTWPYEQYF.

This clonotype has more than one count but fewer than ten. The chain has TRBV4-1 and TRBJ1-1; D might be TRBD1 (6 bases). Germline loops: CDR1 MGHRA, CDR2 YSYEKL. The CDR3 totals 17 residues. Between the trimmed V and J ends, which lost 0 bases and 2 bases, there was a span of 16 bases. CDR3 nucleotides: TGCGCCAGCAGCCAAGATCGGGGGGCGCGGTTAAACACTGAAGCTTTCTTT. Its translation is CASSQDRGARLNTEAFF.

The CDR3 protein is CASTTEGGYTDTQYF. The CDR3 coding sequence is TGTGCCAGCACAACTGAAGGGGGTTACACAGATACGCAGTATTTT. This chain uses TRBV11-2 with TRBJ2-3; possibly TRBD1 for D (6 bases). Trimming pared 7 bases from V and 2 bases from J, leaving 16 bases between. Germline V lookup: CDR1 SGHAT, CDR2 FQNNGV. The CDR3 extends over 15 amino acids.

The chain links TRBV4-3 to TRBJ2-5; 10 bases fit TRBD2. CDR3 size: 17 residues. Losses at the gene ends were 3 bases for V and 1 base for J; bases not matched to a gene: 8. Germline V gives CDR1 LGHNA, CDR2 YSLEER. The CDR3 coding sequence is TGCGCCAGCAGCCAGGGGAACGGACTAGCGGTCCAAGAGACCCAGTACTTC. Translating it yields CASSQGNGLAVQETQYF.

This clonotype was recorded many times. The chain uses TRBV5-1 and TRBJ2-7, with 9 nucleotides matching TRBD2. The trim removed 0 bases at V and 6 bases at J, leaving 1 base unmatched. The CDR3 consists of 13 residues. Germline V gene sequence: CDR1 SGHRS, CDR2 YFSETQ. The chain's CDR3 is CASSLGSGGEQYV. The CDR3 coding sequence is TGCGCCAGCAGCTTGGGTAGCGGGGGCGAGCAGTACGTC.

This clonotype was observed a handful of times. The V call is TRBV4-2, the J call TRBJ2-5; D is uncertain. V was shortened by 5 bases and J by 3 bases, with 10 bases between the two germline ends. Looked up from germline, CDR1 is LGHNA and CDR2 is YNFKEQ. CDR3 length: 13 residues. DNA for the CDR3: TGTGCCAGCAGCACCCCCCTTGAAGAGACCCAGTACTTC. Protein sequence: CASSTPLEETQYF.

The rearrangement joins TRBV20-1 to TRBJ2-2, with a weak D call TRBD2 (5 bases). V was pared by 6 bases and J by 6 bases, with 17 bases between. Germline V gives CDR1 DFQATT, CDR2 SNEGSKA (reference sequence). CDR3 length equals 14 residues. CDR3 loop: CSAGVIKVAGELFF. The CDR3 DNA follows: TGCAGTGCCGGGGTGATTAAGGTAGCCGGGGAGCTGTTTTTT.

The chain combines TRBV5-1 with TRBJ2-5; 9 nucleotides line up with TRBD1. The V segment lost 3 bases and the J segment 0 bases; nucleotides outside the gene matches: 3. The germline V gene encodes CDR1 SGHRS and CDR2 YFSETQ. The length of the CDR3 is 15 residues. CDR3 sequence reads: CASSSTGGYQETQYF. Here the CDR3 DNA reads TGCGCCAGCAGCTCGACAGGGGGGTACCAAGAGACCCAGTACTTC.

This sequence joins TRBV13 and TRBJ2-1, with D possibly matching TRBD1 (6 bases). V was shortened by 5 bases and J by 6 bases, with 17 bases between the two germline ends. Per germline, CDR1 PRHDT and CDR2 FYEKMQ (reference sequence). The CDR3 spans 15 residues. The CDR3 nucleotides are TGTGCCAGCAGCCGTTGGGGGCCATCAGTCAATGAGCAGTTCTTC. This gives the protein CASSRWGPSVNEQFF.